These 19 T cell receptor beta chains came from one sample sequenced in a study of monozygotic twins with inflammatory bowel disease. TCRdb reprocessed the 5' RACE reads and stores each CDR3 protein as one record, lacking DNA. Reported are 210,000 or so distinct CDR3 sequences; the ten largest clones contain roughly 8%. The sequencing input was blood. The receptors derive from a human donor with ulcerative colitis or Crohn's disease, or a healthy co-twin of an affected twin (not recorded which).

The rearrangement joins TRBV5-1 to TRBJ2-1; TCRdb proposes TRBD1, but this gene call is untestable without DNA. Germline CDR1 reads SGHRS; CDR2 reads YFSETQ. This CDR3 has 14 amino acids. CDR3 residues: CASTRGDLNDEQFF.

The rearrangement joins TRBV7-2 to TRBJ2-1. The CDR3 runs 12 residues. Germline assignment: CDR1 SGHTA and CDR2 FQGNSA. CDR3 sequence: CASKTDGNEQFF.

V gene TRBV5-6 combines with J gene TRBJ2-2; TCRdb proposes TRBD1, but this gene call is untestable without DNA. Germline V gene sequence: CDR1 SGHDT, CDR2 YYEEEE. The CDR3 length is 16 residues. CDR3 region: CASRTAGALNTGELFF.

This sequence joins TRBV4-3 and TRBJ1-2. CDR1 and CDR2 from the germline V gene are LGHNA and YSLEER. CDR3 length equals 15 residues. The CDR3 loop is CASSHDRSSNYGYTF.

The genes are TRBV27 and TRBJ1-2; TCRdb's D gene call, TRBD1, goes unchecked for lack of DNA. The CDR3 runs 16 residues. In germline, CDR1 is MNHEY, CDR2 SMNVEV (reference sequence). CDR3 in amino acids: CASSSDRASTNYGYTF.

This chain connects TRBV30 to TRBJ1-1; the D gene TCRdb calls, TRBD1, cannot be checked with no DNA. CDR1 and CDR2 from the germline V gene are GTSNPN and SVGIG (reference sequence). The CDR3 has 14 residues. CDR3 region: CAWSVQIRGTEAFF.

The J gene is TRBJ1-5, the V gene TRBV30. Per the germline V gene, CDR1 is GTSNPN and CDR2 is SVGIG (reference sequence). The CDR3 length is 14 residues. The CDR3 here is CAWSVEPSNQPQHF.

J is TRBJ1-1 and V is TRBV4-3; TCRdb calls TRBD1, which cannot be checked without DNA. The CDR3 is 14 amino acids. Germline assignment: CDR1 LGHNA and CDR2 YSLEER. CDR3 protein: CASSLDRADTEAFF.

The V and J genes are TRBV28 and TRBJ1-4; the D gene TCRdb calls, TRBD1, cannot be checked with no DNA. CDR1 is MDHEN, CDR2 SYDVKM, per germline. The CDR3 is 12 amino acids. This chain's CDR3 is CASGPTPGTDFF.

The chain uses TRBV7-9 and TRBJ2-1; the D gene TCRdb calls, TRBD2, cannot be checked with no DNA. CDR1 and CDR2 from the germline V gene are SEHNR and FQNEAQ (reference sequence). The CDR3 is 15 amino acids. The CDR3 sequence is CASSYTGPQSNEQFF.

The chain recombines TRBV7-2 with TRBJ2-3; TCRdb designates TRBD2, a call that cannot be tested without DNA. In germline, CDR1 is SGHTA, CDR2 FQGNSA. The CDR3 totals 15 residues. This CDR3 reads CASSLSASTAGTQYF.

V gene TRBV18 combines with J gene TRBJ1-1. The CDR3 consists of 15 residues. Germline lookup yields CDR1 KGHSH and CDR2 LQKENI. This CDR3 reads CASSPPMRENTEAFF.

The chain combines TRBV7-2 with TRBJ2-7; TCRdb reports TRBD1, a call that lacks DNA to check it against. This CDR3 is 15 amino acids long. Germline CDR1 and CDR2: SGHTA and FQGNSA. CDR3 sequence: CASRLGTGPTYEQYF.

The rearrangement links TRBV6-5 to TRBJ1-4. From germline, CDR1 is MNHEY and CDR2 SVGAGI. The CDR3 has 14 residues. CDR3: CASSYSAGNEKLFF.

The rearrangement uses TRBV7-2 and TRBJ2-3. The CDR3 spans 13 residues. Germline V gene sequence: CDR1 SGHTA, CDR2 FQGNSA. This CDR3 is CASSPAYADTQYF.

The chain couples TRBV7-3 to TRBJ2-1; TCRdb's D call of TRBD2 is untestable without DNA. The CDR3 has 14 amino acids. CDR1 is SGHTA, CDR2 FQGTGA, per germline. This CDR3 is CASSPTRDHNEQFF.

V usage is TRBV20-1 and J usage is TRBJ1-2; TCRdb proposes TRBD1, but this gene call is untestable without DNA. The CDR3 length is 14 residues. The germline gives CDR1 DFQATT, CDR2 SNEGSKA (reference sequence). CDR3 sequence: CSAPETGGLESYTF.

This chain links TRBV5-4 with TRBJ2-1; without DNA, the TCRdb call of TRBD1 cannot be checked. This CDR3 has 15 residues. Germline V gene data show CDR1 as SGHNT and CDR2 as YYREEE (reference sequence). The chain's CDR3 is CASSPPGAPYNEQFF.

The chain carries TRBV12-3 or TRBV12-4 and TRBJ2-7; TCRdb's D call of TRBD2 is untestable without DNA. The CDR3 runs 15 residues. The CDR3 loop is CASSLRRIATYEQYF.